The rows below give T cell receptor beta chains drawn from one sample of a study of tumor-infiltrating lymphocytes in primary liver carcinoma. MiXCR, applied by TCRdb to the multiplex PCR reads, yields one record per CDR3 protein. The data hold about 320,000 distinct CDR3 sequences, with approximately 54% observed a single time. The source material was peripheral blood. These receptor sequences come from a woman aged 25 to 45 with primary liver carcinoma and hepatitis B virus infection. Each CDR3 is given with its conserved first and last residue. The D gene is left open where the match is weak. Clone size is not always given. Where it is, it says once, few, many or a class for expanded clones.

CDR3 DNA	CDR3 protein	V gene	clone size	D gene	J gene
TGCGCCAGCAGCTTGGAAGGAGCCCCTCCCTACAATGAGCAGTTCTTC	CASSLEGAPPYNEQFF	TRBV5-1	.	.	TRBJ2-1
TGTGCCAGCAGTTCGACCGGGACTAGCGGGAGGGATCAGCCAGATACGCAGTATTTT	CASSSTGTSGRDQPDTQYF	TRBV28	.	TRBD2	TRBJ2-3
TGTGCCAGCAGTTCAGCATTTTACGGGGAGACCCAGTACTTC	CASSSAFYGETQYF	TRBV6-5	few	.	TRBJ2-5
TGTGCCAGCAGCTTAGAGCTAGCGGGAGCTCCCGAGCAGTACTTC	CASSLELAGAPEQYF	TRBV11-2	.	TRBD2	TRBJ2-7
TGTGCCAGCAGCTTAGTGCTGGGGATTCCTAGCGCACAGTACTTC	CASSLVLGIPSAQYF	TRBV11-2	.	.	TRBJ2-7
TGTGCCAGCAGCAGGGCGGTGAACACTGAGGCTTTCTTT	CASSRAVNTEAFF	TRBV6-1	.	.	TRBJ1-1
TGTGCCAGCAGCCCTAAGATGGCGGGAGGGCCTTATGAGCAGTTCTTC	CASSPKMAGGPYEQFF	TRBV14	.	TRBD2	TRBJ2-1
TGTGCCAGCAGCTTGCAGGGTATCCACGAGCAGTACTTC	CASSLQGIHEQYF	TRBV5-4	.	.	TRBJ2-7
TGCAGCGTTGACCCCCTACTAGTGGGAGTCGTGAATGGGCAGTTCTTC	CSVDPLLVGVVNGQFF	TRBV29-1	.	.	TRBJ2-1
TGTGCCTGGAGGGACGGCGGGAAGGAAAAACTGTTTTTT	CAWRDGGKEKLFF	TRBV30	.	.	TRBJ1-4